This TCR beta chain was sequenced during a study of shared clonotypes between healthy human individuals. General study findings and limits: Researchers found naive subsets generally carried larger estimated richness than memory subsets.

V was cut by 7 bases and J by 6 bases, with 16 bases left in between. Germline V gene lookup returns CDR1 WSHSY and CDR2 SAAADI. The CDR3 is made up of 14 amino acids. Some clones are missing from TCRdb's copy, which holds only in-frame ones; the method was immunoSEQ multiplex PCR. This table holds 2 million to 2.5 million clones, approximately 96% found once. Of note for this clone: Its target is not known.

This clonotype originated in a man aged 18 to 30 in good health. The specimen sequenced was naive CD4+ T cells sorted from blood. Subset indicated: CD45RA+ positively selected. The chain recombines TRBV10-2 with TRBJ1-5; a possible D gene is TRBD1 (5 bases). CDR3 DNA: TGCGCCAGCAATCCGGGGCAGAGGGGTCAGCCCCAGCATTTT. As protein: CASNPGQRGQPQHF.